This is a list of T cell receptor beta chains from one sample in a study of blood T cell repertoires in COVID-19. Repertoires were generated with immunoSEQ multiplex PCR, while TCRdb's copy carries only in-frame clones and drops some. The sample lists roughly 42,000 clones; around 82% were seen once. What was sequenced was peripheral blood. These receptors all stem from a human donor in a cohort sampled during active COVID-19. CDR3s include the opening cysteine and the closing phenylalanine or tryptophan. A D gene is named only where the DNA matches it firmly. Some rows mark clone size as missing; the rest say once, few, many or name a class of expanded clone.

D gene	V gene	CDR3 length	J gene	clone size	CDR3 DNA	CDR3 protein
NA	TRBV5-6	15	TRBJ1-1	NA	TGTGCCAGCAGCTTGTTACAGGGCGGTTTCACTGAAGCTTTCTTT	CASSLLQGGFTEAFF
TRBD1	TRBV4-1	14	TRBJ2-1	NA	TGCGCCAGCAGCCAGACAGGGCTGTACAATGAGCAGTTCTTC	CASSQTGLYNEQFF
TRBD1	TRBV2	15	TRBJ2-3	once	TGTGCCAGCAGTGAAGGGACAGGGTACACAGATACGCAGTATTTT	CASSEGTGYTDTQYF
NA	TRBV28	16	TRBJ2-5	NA	TGTGCCAGCAGTTTATGGTATAGCGGACGCGAGGAGACCCAGTACTTC	CASSLWYSGREETQYF
TRBD1	TRBV28	17	TRBJ1-5	NA	TGTGCCAGCAGTTCCCGGGACAGGGGTCCGAGCAATCAGCCCCAGCATTTT	CASSSRDRGPSNQPQHF
TRBD1	TRBV5-1	14	TRBJ1-1	NA	TGCGCCAGCAGCTTGGTAGGACAGGGGGCCGGAGCTTTCTTT	CASSLVGQGAGAFF
NA	TRBV7-9	13	TRBJ1-3	NA	TGTGCCAGCAGCTTAAGCCGGGGGGACACCATATATTTT	CASSLSRGDTIYF
TRBD1	TRBV12-3/TRBV12-4	12	TRBJ1-1	once	TGTGCCAGCATCCACATGACAGGGCGGACTTTCTTT	CASIHMTGRTFF
NA	TRBV5-4	13	TRBJ1-1	NA	TGTGCCAGCAGCTTCGGGGATCGGGCTGAAGCTTTCTTT	CASSFGDRAEAFF
NA	TRBV9	16	TRBJ2-3	NA	TGTGCCAGCAGCGTAGATGTGAGTTCTCGCACAGATACGCAGTATTTT	CASSVDVSSRTDTQYF
NA	TRBV28	16	TRBJ2-3	NA	TGTGCCAGCAGTTCCCCTTGGCGGGTTAGCACAGATACGCAGTATTTT	CASSSPWRVSTDTQYF
TRBD1	TRBV19	16	TRBJ1-2	NA	TGTGCCAGTAGTATAGATGAACCGACAGGGCTCTATGGCTACACCTTC	CASSIDEPTGLYGYTF
TRBD1	TRBV5-5	14	TRBJ2-5	NA	TGTGCCAGCAGCGGACAGGCCAGGGGGGAGACCCAGTACTTC	CASSGQARGETQYF
NA	TRBV7-8	12	TRBJ2-7	NA	TGTGCCAGCAGCCCCCGCGACTACGAGCAGTACTTC	CASSPRDYEQYF
TRBD2	TRBV3-1/TRBV3-2	16	TRBJ2-4	NA	TGTGCCAGCAGCCACCGACTAGCGGGGGGTTTAGACATTCAGTACTTC	CASSHRLAGGLDIQYF
TRBD1	TRBV28	16	TRBJ1-2	once	TGTGCCAGCAGCCGAGGACAGGGAGTAGCTAACTATGGCTACACCTTC	CASSRGQGVANYGYTF
TRBD2	TRBV14	19	TRBJ2-2	NA	TGTGCCAGCAGCCAGTCCGGACTAGCGGGGGGCCGTGGGACCGGGGAGCTGTTTTTT	CASSQSGLAGGRGTGELFF
NA	TRBV5-1	15	TRBJ1-1	NA	TGCGCCAGCAGGCCTGACAGGTCAATAAACACTGAAGCTTTCTTT	CASRPDRSINTEAFF
NA	TRBV27	15	TRBJ2-1	NA	TGTGCCAGCAATCTACTGATCGGGTCCTACAATGAGCAGTTCTTC	CASNLLIGSYNEQFF
NA	TRBV6-1	15	TRBJ2-7	NA	TGTGCCAGCAGTGACGTCGGGACAAGACTTAGCGAGCAGTACTTC	CASSDVGTRLSEQYF
NA	TRBV2	12	TRBJ1-2	NA	TGTGCCAGCAGTCTAGTTGACTATGGCTACACCTTC	CASSLVDYGYTF
NA	TRBV2	16	TRBJ1-6	NA	TGTGCCAGCGATCTTTTGGGGAGGGACTTTAATTCACCCCTCCACTTT	CASDLLGRDFNSPLHF
NA	TRBV4-2	13	TRBJ1-2	NA	TGTGCCAGCAGCCAAGAGAGGGACTATGGCTACACCTTC	CASSQERDYGYTF
NA	TRBV30	14	TRBJ2-5	NA	TGTGCCTGGAGTTTCGCCGGGTCTCAAGAGACCCAGTACTTC	CAWSFAGSQETQYF
NA	TRBV6-6	13	TRBJ1-1	NA	TGTGCCAGCAGTTACGGGGGCTTAACTGAAGCTTTCTTT	CASSYGGLTEAFF
TRBD1	TRBV19	13	TRBJ1-5	NA	TGTGCCAGTAGTACCGACAGGGATCAGCCCCAGCATTTT	CASSTDRDQPQHF
NA	TRBV4-3	14	TRBJ2-6	NA	TGCGCCAGCAGCCTGTGGGCCGGGGCCAACGTCCTGACTTTC	CASSLWAGANVLTF
TRBD1	TRBV6-1	18	TRBJ1-3	NA	TGTGCCAGCAGTGAAGCTGCGTTACCGGGACAGCGGCGAAACACCATATATTTT	CASSEAALPGQRRNTIYF
TRBD1	TRBV19	14	TRBJ2-7	NA	TGTGCCAGTAGGGGACAGGGGAGGTACGGGGAGCAGTACTTC	CASRGQGRYGEQYF
NA	TRBV7-2	14	TRBJ2-7	NA	TGTGCCAGCAGCCGTGGACGGGAAAGCTACGAGCAGTACTTC	CASSRGRESYEQYF
TRBD1	TRBV7-3	15	TRBJ2-3	NA	TGTGCCAGCAGCTTAGACAGGGGGCGCCCCGATACGCAGTATTTT	CASSLDRGRPDTQYF